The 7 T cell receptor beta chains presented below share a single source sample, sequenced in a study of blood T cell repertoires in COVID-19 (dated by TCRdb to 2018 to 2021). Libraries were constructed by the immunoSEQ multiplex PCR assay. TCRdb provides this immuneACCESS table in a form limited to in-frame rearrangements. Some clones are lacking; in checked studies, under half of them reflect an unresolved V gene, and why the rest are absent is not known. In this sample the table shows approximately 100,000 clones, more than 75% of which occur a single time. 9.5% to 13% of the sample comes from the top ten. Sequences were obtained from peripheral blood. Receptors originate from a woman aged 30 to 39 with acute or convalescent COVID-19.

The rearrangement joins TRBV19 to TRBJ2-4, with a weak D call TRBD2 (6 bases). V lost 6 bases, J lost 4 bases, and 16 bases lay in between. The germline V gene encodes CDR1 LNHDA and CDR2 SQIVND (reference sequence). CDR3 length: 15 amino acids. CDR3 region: CASRGGGTGKNIQYF. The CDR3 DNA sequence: TGTGCCAGTAGGGGGGGTGGGACCGGAAAAAACATTCAGTACTTC.

The CDR3 region has the DNA TGCAGCGTTCCAGGGACACACGAGGATCAGCCCCAGCATTTT. Amino acids: CSVPGTHEDQPQHF. This sequence joins TRBV29-1 and TRBJ1-5, with D tentatively TRBD1 (6 bases). V lost 5 bases to trimming and J lost 5 bases, with 16 bases between them. This CDR3 comprises 14 residues. CDR1 is SQVTM, CDR2 ANQGSEA, per germline.

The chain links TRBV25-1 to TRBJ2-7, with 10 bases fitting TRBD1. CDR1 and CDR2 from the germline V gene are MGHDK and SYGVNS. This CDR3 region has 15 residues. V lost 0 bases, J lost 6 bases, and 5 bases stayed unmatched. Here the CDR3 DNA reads TGTGCCAGCAGTGAATATCGGGACAGGGGTGGCGAGCAGTACTTC. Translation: CASSEYRDRGGEQYF.

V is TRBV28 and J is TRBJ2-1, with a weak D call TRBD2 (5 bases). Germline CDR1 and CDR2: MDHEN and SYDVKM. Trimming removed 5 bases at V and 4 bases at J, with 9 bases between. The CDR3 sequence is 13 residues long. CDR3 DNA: TGTGCCAGCAGTGACCCGGGGTACAATGAGCAGTTCTTC. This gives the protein CASSDPGYNEQFF.

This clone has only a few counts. This CDR3 is CASRMSPTRGGNQPQHF. The CDR3 DNA reads TGTGCCAGTAGGATGTCCCCTACTCGGGGTGGGAATCAGCCCCAGCATTTT. J is TRBJ1-5 and V is TRBV19; D not resolved. The CDR3 has 17 residues. In germline, CDR1 is LNHDA, CDR2 SQIVND (reference sequence). V was pared by 6 bases and J by 4 bases, with 22 bases between.

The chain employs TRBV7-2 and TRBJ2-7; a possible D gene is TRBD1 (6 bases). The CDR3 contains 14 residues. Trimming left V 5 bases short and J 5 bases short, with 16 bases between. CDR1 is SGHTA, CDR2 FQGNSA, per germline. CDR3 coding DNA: TGTGCCAGCAGCCAAGACAGGTGGTCACACGAGCAGTACTTC. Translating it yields CASSQDRWSHEQYF.

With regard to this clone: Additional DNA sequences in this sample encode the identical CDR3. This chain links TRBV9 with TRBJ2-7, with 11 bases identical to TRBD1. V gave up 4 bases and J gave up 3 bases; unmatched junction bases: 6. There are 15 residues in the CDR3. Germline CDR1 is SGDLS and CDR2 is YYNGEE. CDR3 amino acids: CASSPGTGGLYEQYF. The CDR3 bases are TGTGCCAGCAGCCCCGGGACAGGGGGACTCTACGAGCAGTACTTC.